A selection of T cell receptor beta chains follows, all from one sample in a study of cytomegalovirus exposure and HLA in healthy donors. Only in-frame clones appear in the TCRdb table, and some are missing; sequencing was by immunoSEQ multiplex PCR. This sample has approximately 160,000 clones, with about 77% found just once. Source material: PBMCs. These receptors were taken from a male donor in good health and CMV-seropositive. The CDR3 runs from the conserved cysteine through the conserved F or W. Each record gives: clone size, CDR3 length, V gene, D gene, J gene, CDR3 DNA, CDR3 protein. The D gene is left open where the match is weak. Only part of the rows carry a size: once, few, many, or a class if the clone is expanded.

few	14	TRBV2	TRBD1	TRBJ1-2	TGTGCCAGCAGTGGACAACAGGGGCGAGTTGGCTACACCTTC	CASSGQQGRVGYTF
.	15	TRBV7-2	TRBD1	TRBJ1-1	TGTGCCAGCAGCCCACAGGGGCAGGCAAACACTGAAGCTTTCTTT	CASSPQGQANTEAFF
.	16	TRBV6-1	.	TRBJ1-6	TGTGCCAGCAGTGAAGGGGCAGGGGAAGGCAATTCACCCCTCCACTTT	CASSEGAGEGNSPLHF
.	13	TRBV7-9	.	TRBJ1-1	TGTGCCAACAACCTGGGGGCGAACACTGAAGCTTTCTTT	CANNLGANTEAFF
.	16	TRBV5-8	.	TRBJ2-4	TGTGCCAGCAGCTCAGGACTGGCGCTAGCCAAAAACATTCAGTACTTC	CASSSGLALAKNIQYF
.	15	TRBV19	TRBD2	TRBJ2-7	TGTGCCAGTAGTACCCAGACTAGCGGCCCCTACGAGCAGTACTTC	CASSTQTSGPYEQYF
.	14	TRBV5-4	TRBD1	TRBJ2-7	TGTGCCAGCAGCATTGACAGGGGTCGCCGCGAGCAGTACTTC	CASSIDRGRREQYF
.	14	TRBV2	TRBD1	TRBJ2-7	TGTGCCAGCATACAGGGGGAGATCTCCTACGAGCAGTACTTC	CASIQGEISYEQYF
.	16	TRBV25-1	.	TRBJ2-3	TGTGCCAGCAGTGAGGGCCAGCGGGCCGGCACAGATACGCAGTATTTT	CASSEGQRAGTDTQYF
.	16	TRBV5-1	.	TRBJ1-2	TGCGCCAGCAGCTTAGGAGGTCAGAGAGGGAACTATGGCTACACCTTC	CASSLGGQRGNYGYTF
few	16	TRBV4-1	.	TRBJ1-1	TGCGCCAGCAGCCTCGGGAGTGGGTTTGGGCGCACTGAAGCTTTCTTT	CASSLGSGFGRTEAFF
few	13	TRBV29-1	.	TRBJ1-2	TGCAGCGTTGAAGACGACAGCCTCTATGGCTACACCTTC	CSVEDDSLYGYTF
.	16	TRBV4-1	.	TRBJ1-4	TGCGCCAGCAGCCTCCTCCGGGGTCCCCAGTATGAAAAACTGTTTTTT	CASSLLRGPQYEKLFF
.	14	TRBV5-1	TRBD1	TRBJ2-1	TGCGCCAGCAGCCTACGACAGGGGGCGGATGAGCAGTTCTTC	CASSLRQGADEQFF
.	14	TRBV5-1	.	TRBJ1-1	TGCGCCAGCAGCACCGCCAGGGAGAACACTGAAGCTTTCTTT	CASSTARENTEAFF
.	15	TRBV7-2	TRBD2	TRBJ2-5	TGTGCCAGCCTCGTTTCCGGGGGGAAAAGAGAGACCCAGTACTTC	CASLVSGGKRETQYF
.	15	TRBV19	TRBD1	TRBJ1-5	TGTGCCAGTAGTAGGGACAGGGGGAGCAATCAGCCCCAGCATTTT	CASSRDRGSNQPQHF
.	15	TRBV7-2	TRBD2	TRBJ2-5	TGTGCCAGCAGCCGGGGACTAGCCCGACAAGAGACCCAGTACTTC	CASSRGLARQETQYF
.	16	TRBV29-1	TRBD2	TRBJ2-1	TGCAGCGTTGATGCCCCACTAGCGGGGGGATTAAATGAGCAGTTCTTC	CSVDAPLAGGLNEQFF
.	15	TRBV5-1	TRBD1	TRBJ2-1	TGCGCCAGCAGGGGAGGGACAGGGGGAATAAATGAGCAGTTCTTC	CASRGGTGGINEQFF
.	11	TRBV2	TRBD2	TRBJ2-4	TGTGCCAGCAGTGAGGGGACTAGTGGGGACTTC	CASSEGTSGDF
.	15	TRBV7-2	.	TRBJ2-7	TGTGCCAGCAGCTTAGCACGAAGCCCGGAGAACGAGCAGTACTTC	CASSLARSPENEQYF
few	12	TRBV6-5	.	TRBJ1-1	TGTGCCAGCAGTTACGGAGGGGGGGTGGCTTTCTTT	CASSYGGGVAFF
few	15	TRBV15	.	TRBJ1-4	TGTGCCACCAGCAGACAACAAGCAACTAATGAAAAACTGTTTTTT	CATSRQQATNEKLFF
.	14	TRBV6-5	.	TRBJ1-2	TGTGCCAGCAGCCGCATAGGGGCAGGGCATGGCTACACCTTC	CASSRIGAGHGYTF
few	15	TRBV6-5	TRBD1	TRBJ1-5	TGTGCCAGCGTCGATTACAGGGGGCGGAATCAGCCCCAGCATTTT	CASVDYRGRNQPQHF
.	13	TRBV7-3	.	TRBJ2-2	TGTGCCAGCAGCTTTTCGGGGACCGGGGAGCTGTTTTTT	CASSFSGTGELFF
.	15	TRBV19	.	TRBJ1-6	TGTGCCAGTAGCGAGGGGGTGGTTGCAAATTCACCCCTCCACTTT	CASSEGVVANSPLHF
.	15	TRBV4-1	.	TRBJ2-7	TGCGCCAGCAGCCCTACTGGGGGCAGCTCCTACGAGCAGTACTTC	CASSPTGGSSYEQYF
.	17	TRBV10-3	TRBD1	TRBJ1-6	TGTGCCATCAGTGAGTATTTACCGGGACAGGGTAATTCACCCCTCCACTTT	CAISEYLPGQGNSPLHF
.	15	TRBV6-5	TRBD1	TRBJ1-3	TGTGCCAGCAGTTACTCGCGGACAGGGGGAAACACCATATATTTT	CASSYSRTGGNTIYF
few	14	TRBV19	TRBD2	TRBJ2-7	TGTGCCAGTAGTTTAGCGGGGGGTTCCTACGAGCAGTACTTC	CASSLAGGSYEQYF
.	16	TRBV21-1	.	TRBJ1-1	TGTGCCAGCAGCATCGGGGGGAAGTCGCCCAACACTGAAGCTTTCTTT	CASSIGGKSPNTEAFF
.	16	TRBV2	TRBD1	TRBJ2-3	TGTGCCAGCAGTGGGGTGCCCGGGACAGGGGCAGATACGCAGTATTTT	CASSGVPGTGADTQYF
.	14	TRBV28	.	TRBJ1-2	TGTGCCAGCAGTTTCCCAGGGACATCTTATGGCTACACCTTC	CASSFPGTSYGYTF
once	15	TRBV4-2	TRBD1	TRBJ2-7	TGTGCCAGCAGCCAAGATGAGACAGGGTCAGGGGAGCAGTACTTC	CASSQDETGSGEQYF
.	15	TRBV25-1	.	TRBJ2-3	TGTGCCAGCAGTGAATTCAGGGCTAGCACAGATACGCAGTATTTT	CASSEFRASTDTQYF
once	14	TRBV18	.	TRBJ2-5	TGTGCCAGCTCACCACCGGCCGCTCAAGAGACCCAGTACTTC	CASSPPAAQETQYF
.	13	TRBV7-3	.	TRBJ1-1	TGTGCCAGCAGCTCCCTCGAGAGCACTGAAGCTTTCTTT	CASSSLESTEAFF
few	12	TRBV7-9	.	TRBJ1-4	TGTGCCAGCAGCTTGGGCGCGGGACAACTGTTTTTT	CASSLGAGQLFF
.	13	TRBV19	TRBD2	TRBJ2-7	TGTGCCAGTAGTGTGGGGAGGGCCTACGAGCAGTACTTC	CASSVGRAYEQYF
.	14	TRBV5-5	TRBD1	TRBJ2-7	TGTGCCAGCACGCTACGACAGGGGTCCTACGAGCAGTACTTC	CASTLRQGSYEQYF
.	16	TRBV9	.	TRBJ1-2	TGTGCCAGCAGCACCCAGGTGCCCGGCCGAAAGGATGGCTACACCTTC	CASSTQVPGRKDGYTF
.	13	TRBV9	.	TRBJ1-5	TGTGCCAGCAGCGCAAACGCCGACAGGCCCCAGCATTTT	CASSANADRPQHF
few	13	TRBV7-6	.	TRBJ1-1	TGTGCCAGCAGCGTCGACATGAACACTGAAGCTTTCTTT	CASSVDMNTEAFF
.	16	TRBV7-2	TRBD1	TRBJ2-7	TGTGCCAGCAGCCCCCAGGGGACAGCCTTCCTGGGCGAGCAGTACTTC	CASSPQGTAFLGEQYF
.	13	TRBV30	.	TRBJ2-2	TGTGCCTGGAACAGAGAACACGCCGGGGAGCTGTTTTTT	CAWNREHAGELFF
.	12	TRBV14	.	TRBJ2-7	TGTGCCAGCAGCCAAGGACAGACGGAGCAGTACTTC	CASSQGQTEQYF